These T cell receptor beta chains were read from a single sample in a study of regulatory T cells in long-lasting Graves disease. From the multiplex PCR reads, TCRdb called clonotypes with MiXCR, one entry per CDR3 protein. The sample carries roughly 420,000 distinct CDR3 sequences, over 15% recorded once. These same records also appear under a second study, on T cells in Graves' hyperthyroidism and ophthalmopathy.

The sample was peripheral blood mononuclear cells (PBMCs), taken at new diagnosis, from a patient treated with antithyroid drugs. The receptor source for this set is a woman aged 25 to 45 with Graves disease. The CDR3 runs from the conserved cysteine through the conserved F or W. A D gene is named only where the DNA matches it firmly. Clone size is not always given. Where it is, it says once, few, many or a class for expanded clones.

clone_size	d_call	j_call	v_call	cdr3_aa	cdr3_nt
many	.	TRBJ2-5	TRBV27	CASKYRTQETQYF	TGTGCCAGCAAATATAGGACCCAAGAGACCCAGTACTTC
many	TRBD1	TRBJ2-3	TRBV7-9	CAAGTGSTDTQYF	TGTGCCGCGGGGACAGGAAGCACAGATACGCAGTATTTT
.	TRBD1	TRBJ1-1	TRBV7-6	CASSSTGSDEAFF	TGTGCCAGCAGCTCGACAGGGTCCGATGAAGCTTTCTTT
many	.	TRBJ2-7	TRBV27	CASSPDLNYEQYF	TGTGCCAGCAGTCCCGACTTGAACTACGAGCAGTACTTC
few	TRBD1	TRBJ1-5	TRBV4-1	CASSPQGQGNQPQHF	TGCGCCAGCAGCCCCCAGGGACAGGGCAATCAGCCCCAGCATTTT
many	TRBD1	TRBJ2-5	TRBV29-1	CSVDVTGGGRETQYF	TGCAGCGTTGACGTAACAGGGGGAGGTCGGGAGACCCAGTACTTC
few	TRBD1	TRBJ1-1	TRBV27	CASSLWYRGESTEAFF	TGTGCCAGCAGTTTATGGTACAGGGGGGAAAGCACTGAAGCTTTCTTT
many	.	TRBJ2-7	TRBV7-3	CASRRDRYEQYF	TGTGCCAGCAGGCGGGACAGATACGAGCAGTACTTC
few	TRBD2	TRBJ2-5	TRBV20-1	CSARDLLAGGLETQYF	TGCAGTGCTAGAGATCTGTTAGCGGGAGGACTAGAGACCCAGTACTTC
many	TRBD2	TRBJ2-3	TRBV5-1	CASSLASGRRDTQYF	TGTGCCAGCAGCTTAGCTAGCGGCCGAAGGGATACGCAGTATTTT
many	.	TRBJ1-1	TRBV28	CASSLFRAGNTEAFF	TGTGCCAGCAGTTTATTTAGGGCTGGGAACACTGAAGCTTTCTTT
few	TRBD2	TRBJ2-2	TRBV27	CASSYLRLAGKAGELFF	TGTGCCAGCAGTTACCTCAGACTAGCGGGAAAGGCCGGGGAGCTGTTTTTT
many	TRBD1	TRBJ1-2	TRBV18	CASSRDRANYGYTF	TGTGCCAGCTCACGGGACAGAGCTAACTATGGCTACACCTTC
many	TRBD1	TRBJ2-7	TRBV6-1	CASSVEPRGNYEQYF	TGTGCCAGCAGTGTCGAGCCCAGGGGGAACTACGAGCAGTACTTC
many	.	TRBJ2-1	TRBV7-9	CASSSIRLGGNEQFF	TGTGCCAGCAGCTCCATCCGACTAGGGGGCAATGAGCAGTTCTTC
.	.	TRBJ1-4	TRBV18	CASSPYGKTVDGKLFF	TGTGCCAGCTCACCATATGGGAAGACAGTCGATGGAAAACTGTTTTTT
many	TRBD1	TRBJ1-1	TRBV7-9	CASSSDRTGAEAFF	TGTGCCAGCAGCTCGGACAGGACGGGGGCTGAAGCTTTCTTT
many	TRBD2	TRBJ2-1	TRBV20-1	CSARVSGNEQFF	TGCAGTGCTAGAGTTAGCGGGAATGAGCAGTTCTTC
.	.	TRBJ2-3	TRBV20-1	CSARTGTEDTDTQYF	TGCAGTGCTAGGACCGGGACTGAGGACACAGATACGCAGTATTTT
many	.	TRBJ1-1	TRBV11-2	CASSFGVRKNTEAFF	TGTGCCAGCAGCTTTGGTGTCAGGAAGAACACTGAAGCTTTCTTT
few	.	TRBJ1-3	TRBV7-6	CASSLVLGNSGNTIYF	TGTGCCAGCAGCTTAGTCTTGGGAAACTCTGGAAACACCATATATTTT
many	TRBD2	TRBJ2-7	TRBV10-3	CAISLSGGPAVDEQYF	TGTGCCATCAGCCTTTCGGGGGGACCCGCCGTTGACGAGCAGTACTTC
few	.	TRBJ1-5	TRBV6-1	CASRLTGTPAQPQHF	TGTGCCAGCAGACTTACAGGGACCCCCGCTCAGCCCCAGCATTTT
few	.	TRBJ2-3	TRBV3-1	CASSQFSGRSTDTQYF	TGTGCCAGCAGCCAATTTAGCGGCCGAAGCACAGATACGCAGTATTTT
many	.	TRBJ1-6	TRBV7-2	CASSPRGGDNSPLHF	TGTGCCAGCAGCCCCCGGGGAGGAGATAATTCACCCCTCCACTTT